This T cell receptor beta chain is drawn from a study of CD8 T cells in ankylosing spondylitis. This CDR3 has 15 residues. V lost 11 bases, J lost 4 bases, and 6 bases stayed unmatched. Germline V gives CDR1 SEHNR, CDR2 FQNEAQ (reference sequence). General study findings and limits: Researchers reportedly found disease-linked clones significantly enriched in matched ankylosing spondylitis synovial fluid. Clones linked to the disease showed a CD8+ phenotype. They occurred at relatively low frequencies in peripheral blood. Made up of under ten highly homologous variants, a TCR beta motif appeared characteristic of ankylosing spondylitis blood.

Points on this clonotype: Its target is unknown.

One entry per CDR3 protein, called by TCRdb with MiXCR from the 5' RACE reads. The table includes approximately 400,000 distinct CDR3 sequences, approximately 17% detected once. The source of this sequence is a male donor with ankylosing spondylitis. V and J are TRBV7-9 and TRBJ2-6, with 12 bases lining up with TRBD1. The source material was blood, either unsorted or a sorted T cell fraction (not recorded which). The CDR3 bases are TGTGCCGGGGGACAGGGGGCGAGAGGGGCCAACGTCCTGACTTTC. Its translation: CAGGQGARGANVLTF.